These 16 T cell receptor beta chains were all obtained from the same sample, sequenced in a study of shared clonotypes between healthy human individuals. CD45RO negativity and positive selection for CCR7 defined naive CD8 cells, a population that excluded terminally differentiated effector memory CD45RA+ cells. Clones were read by immunoSEQ multiplex PCR, and TCRdb kept only the in-frame ones, dropping some. The table lists about 2 million clones, approximately 94% of them singletons. The sample taken for sequencing was naive CD8+ T cells sorted from blood. The receptors come from a man aged 18 to 29 in good health.

The V and J genes are TRBV7-9 and TRBJ1-2; 9 bases match TRBD1. J was trimmed by 6 bases and V by 5 bases; bases with no gene match: 10. Germline values: CDR1 SEHNR, CDR2 FQNEAQ (reference sequence). The CDR3 is 15 residues long. This CDR3 is CASSPGQGLHDGYTF. In DNA, the CDR3 is TGTGCCAGCAGCCCCGGACAGGGGCTACATGATGGCTACACCTTC.

The chain combines TRBV7-6 with TRBJ2-5, with 8 bases identical to TRBD2. Trimming cost V 1 base and J 1 base; bases outside gene matches: 17. This CDR3 region has 20 residues. The V gene's germline CDR1 is SGHVS and CDR2 FNYEAQ. As DNA, the CDR3 is TGTGCCAGCAGCTTAGAGGTGGCGGTGGGACTAGTCGATCGCCAAGAGACCCAGTACTTC. It codes for CASSLEVAVGLVDRQETQYF.

To note about this clone: Other DNA sequences in the sample encode the same CDR3. The chain uses TRBV6-5 and TRBJ2-5, with D tentatively TRBD2 (7 bases). Trimming removed 3 bases from V and 1 base from J, with 12 bases in between. Per the germline V gene, CDR1 is MNHEY and CDR2 is SVGAGI. CDR3 length equals 15 residues. The CDR3 region is CASSYTGGTQETQYF. The DNA of the CDR3 is TGTGCCAGCAGTTATACGGGGGGCACCCAAGAGACCCAGTACTTC.

The chain employs TRBV9 and TRBJ2-3, with D possibly TRBD1 on 5 matching bases. The CDR3 is 15 amino acids. The germline V and J ends were trimmed by 0 bases and 5 bases, with 13 bases remaining between them. CDR1 SGDLS and CDR2 YYNGEE come from the germline V gene. In DNA form, the CDR3 reads TGTGCCAGCAGCGTAGATCCAGGGCCCATAGATACGCAGTATTTT. Protein sequence: CASSVDPGPIDTQYF.

The rearrangement joins TRBV6-6 to TRBJ2-7; the match to TRBD2 covers 9 bases. The CDR3 has 15 amino acids. After removal of 9 bases from V and 5 bases from J, the junction contained 14 bases not matched to a gene. Germline lookup yields CDR1 MNHNY and CDR2 SVGAGI (reference sequence). This chain's CDR3 is CASSPSGGRVNEQYF. CDR3 nucleotide sequence: TGTGCCAGTAGTCCGTCGGGCGGGAGGGTAAACGAGCAGTACTTC.

The chain joins TRBV28 to TRBJ2-2, with TRBD2 identical over 7 bases. The germline CDR1 and CDR2 sequences are MDHEN and SYDVKM. The V segment lost 7 bases and the J segment 3 bases; nucleotides outside the gene matches: 20. The CDR3 runs to 19 residues. The CDR3 protein is CASTHNEERESADTGELFF. As DNA, the CDR3 is TGTGCCAGCACCCACAATGAAGAGCGGGAATCGGCCGACACCGGGGAGCTGTTTTTT. Together with reference TRBV28 and TRBJ2-2, the CDR3 gives the full variable domain: DVKVTQSSRYLVKRTGEKVFLECVQDMDHENMFWYRQDPGLGLRLIYFSYDVKMKEKGDIPEGYSVSREKKERFSLILESASTNQTSMYLCASTHNEERESADTGELFFGEGSRLTVL.

CDR3 nucleotides: TGTGCCAGCAGTCTGACGGGGGTCGGCGGGGATAATGAAAAACTGTTTTTT. It yields the protein CASSLTGVGGDNEKLFF. The chain uses TRBV27 and TRBJ1-4; the D gene is possibly TRBD1 (5 bases). CDR3 length: 17 amino acids. Per germline, CDR1 MNHEY and CDR2 SMNVEV (reference sequence). V dropped 5 bases and J dropped 4 bases, with 20 bases sitting between them.

This clone was recorded once. V usage is TRBV7-9 and J usage is TRBJ2-1, with D perhaps given as TRBD1 or TRBD2 (5 bases each). The CDR3 length is 13 residues. Trimming cost V 4 bases and J 10 bases, with 14 bases left between them. CDR1 and CDR2 from the germline V gene are SEHNR and FQNEAQ (reference sequence). DNA for the CDR3: TGTGCCAGCAGCTGGGGACGGGCAGCAGAGCAGTTCTTC. This encodes CASSWGRAAEQFF.

Turning to this clone: At the DNA level, this CDR3 is encoded by other sequences in the same sample as well. This CDR3 is CASSPGGAEQYF. The CDR3 nucleotides read TGTGCCAGCAGCCCAGGGGGCGCCGAGCAGTACTTC. The chain combines TRBV9 with TRBJ2-7; TRBD1 matches 8 bases. The germline gives CDR1 SGDLS, CDR2 YYNGEE. CDR3 length: 12 residues. V lost 4 bases to trimming and J lost 6 bases; unmatched junction nucleotides: 3.

This clone was counted a single time. The chain carries TRBV5-6 and TRBJ1-4; D gene uncertain. CDR3 length: 15 amino acids. Trimming took 2 bases from V and 0 from J, leaving 8 bases between them. CDR1 SGHDT and CDR2 YYEEEE come from the germline V gene. This CDR3 is CASSLIQATNEKLFF. CDR3 in DNA: TGTGCCAGCAGCTTAATCCAAGCAACTAATGAAAAACTGTTTTTT.

Remarks on this clone: Within the sample, other DNA sequences also encode this same CDR3. The chain recombines TRBV9 with TRBJ2-3; D call uncertain. V dropped 2 bases and J dropped 1 base, with 5 bases sitting between them. The germline CDR1 and CDR2 sequences are SGDLS and YYNGEE. The CDR3 is 13 residues long. The CDR3 loop reads CASSVYGTDTQYF. In DNA, the CDR3 is TGTGCCAGCAGCGTCTACGGCACAGATACGCAGTATTTT.

The chain uses TRBV9 and TRBJ1-2, with TRBD1 as a possible D gene (5 bases). The V gene lost 5 bases and the J gene lost 1 base, with 6 bases spanning the gap. This CDR3 is built from 12 residues. Germline V lookup: CDR1 SGDLS, CDR2 YYNGEE. For the CDR3, the DNA is TGTGCCAGCAGGGGGGATAACTATGGCTACACCTTC. Translated, it gives CASRGDNYGYTF.

On this clone itself: Other DNA sequences in the sample encode the same CDR3. This sequence joins TRBV27 and TRBJ2-5, with D perhaps TRBD1 (6 bases). Per germline, CDR1 MNHEY and CDR2 SMNVEV (reference sequence). V shed 1 base and J shed 5 bases, with 8 bases lying between them. The CDR3 covers 13 residues. The chain's CDR3 is CASSLLGGETQYF. The CDR3 nucleotides read TGTGCCAGCAGTTTATTAGGGGGTGAGACCCAGTACTTC.

The chain joins TRBV27 to TRBJ2-7, with 7 bases that match TRBD1. The germline V gene encodes CDR1 MNHEY and CDR2 SMNVEV (reference sequence). Trimming at V came to 5 bases and at J to 4 bases, leaving 11 bases not matched to a gene. The CDR3 runs 15 residues. This CDR3 reads CASSQSPGQFYEQYF. Written as DNA, the CDR3 is TGTGCCAGCAGTCAATCTCCGGGACAGTTTTACGAGCAGTACTTC.

The chain uses TRBV27 and TRBJ2-5; 7 positions match TRBD1. The germline V gene has CDR1 MNHEY and CDR2 SMNVEV (reference sequence). Losses at the gene ends were 5 bases for V and 7 bases for J; bases not matched to a gene: 16. The CDR3 extends over 16 amino acids. The CDR3 reads CASSPQAGGALGTQYF. The DNA for the CDR3 is TGTGCCAGCAGTCCCCAGGCAGGGGGAGCCCTGGGGACCCAGTACTTC.

V and J are TRBV19 and TRBJ1-1; D remains unclear. Trimming removed 7 bases from V and 8 bases from J, with 14 bases in between. Germline assignment: CDR1 LNHDA and CDR2 SQIVND (reference sequence). The CDR3 is made up of 12 amino acids. The CDR3 DNA is TGTGCCAGTATTTCGAGCCCTGGAGAAGCTTTCTTT. It encodes CASISSPGEAFF. Looking up the rest from reference TRBV19 and TRBJ1-1 gives the full variable domain: DGGITQSPKYLFRKEGQNVTLSCEQNLNHDAMYWYRQDPGQGLRLIYYSQIVNDFQKGDIAEGYSVSREKKESFPLTVTSAQKNPTAFYLCASISSPGEAFFGQGTRLTVV.